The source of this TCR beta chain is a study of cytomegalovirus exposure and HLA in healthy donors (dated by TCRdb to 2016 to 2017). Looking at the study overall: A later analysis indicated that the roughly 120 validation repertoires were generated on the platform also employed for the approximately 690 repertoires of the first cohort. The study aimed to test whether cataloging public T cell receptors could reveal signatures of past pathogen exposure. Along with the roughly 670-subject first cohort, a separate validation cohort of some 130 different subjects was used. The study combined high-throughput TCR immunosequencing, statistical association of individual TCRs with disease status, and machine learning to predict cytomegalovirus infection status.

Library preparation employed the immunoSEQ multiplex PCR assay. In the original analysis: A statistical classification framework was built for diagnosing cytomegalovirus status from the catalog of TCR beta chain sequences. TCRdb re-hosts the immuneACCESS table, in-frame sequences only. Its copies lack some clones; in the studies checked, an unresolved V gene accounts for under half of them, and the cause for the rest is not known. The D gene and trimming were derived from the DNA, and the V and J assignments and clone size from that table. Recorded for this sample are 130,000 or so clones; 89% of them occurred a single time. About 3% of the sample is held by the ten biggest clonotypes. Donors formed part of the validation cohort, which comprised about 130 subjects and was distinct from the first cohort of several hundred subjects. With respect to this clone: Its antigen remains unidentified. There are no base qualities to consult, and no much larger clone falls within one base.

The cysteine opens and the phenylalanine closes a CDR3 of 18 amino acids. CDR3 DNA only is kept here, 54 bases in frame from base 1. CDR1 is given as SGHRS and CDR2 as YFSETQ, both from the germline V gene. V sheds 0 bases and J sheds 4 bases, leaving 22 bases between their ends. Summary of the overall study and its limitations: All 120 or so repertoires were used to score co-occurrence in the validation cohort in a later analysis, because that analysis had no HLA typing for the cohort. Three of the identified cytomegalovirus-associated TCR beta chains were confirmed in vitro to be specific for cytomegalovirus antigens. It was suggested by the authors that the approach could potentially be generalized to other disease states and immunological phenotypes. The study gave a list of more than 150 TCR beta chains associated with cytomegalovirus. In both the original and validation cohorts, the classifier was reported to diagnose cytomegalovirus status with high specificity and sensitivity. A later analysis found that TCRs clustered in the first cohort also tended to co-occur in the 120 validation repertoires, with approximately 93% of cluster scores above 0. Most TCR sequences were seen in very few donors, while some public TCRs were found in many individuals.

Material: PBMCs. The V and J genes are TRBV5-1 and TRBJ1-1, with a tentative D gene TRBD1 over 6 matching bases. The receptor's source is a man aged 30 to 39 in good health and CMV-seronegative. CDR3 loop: CASSLVAGASLCSTEAFF. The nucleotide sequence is TGCGCCAGCAGCTTGGTTGCGGGGGCTTCTCTTTGTAGCACTGAAGCTTTCTTT.